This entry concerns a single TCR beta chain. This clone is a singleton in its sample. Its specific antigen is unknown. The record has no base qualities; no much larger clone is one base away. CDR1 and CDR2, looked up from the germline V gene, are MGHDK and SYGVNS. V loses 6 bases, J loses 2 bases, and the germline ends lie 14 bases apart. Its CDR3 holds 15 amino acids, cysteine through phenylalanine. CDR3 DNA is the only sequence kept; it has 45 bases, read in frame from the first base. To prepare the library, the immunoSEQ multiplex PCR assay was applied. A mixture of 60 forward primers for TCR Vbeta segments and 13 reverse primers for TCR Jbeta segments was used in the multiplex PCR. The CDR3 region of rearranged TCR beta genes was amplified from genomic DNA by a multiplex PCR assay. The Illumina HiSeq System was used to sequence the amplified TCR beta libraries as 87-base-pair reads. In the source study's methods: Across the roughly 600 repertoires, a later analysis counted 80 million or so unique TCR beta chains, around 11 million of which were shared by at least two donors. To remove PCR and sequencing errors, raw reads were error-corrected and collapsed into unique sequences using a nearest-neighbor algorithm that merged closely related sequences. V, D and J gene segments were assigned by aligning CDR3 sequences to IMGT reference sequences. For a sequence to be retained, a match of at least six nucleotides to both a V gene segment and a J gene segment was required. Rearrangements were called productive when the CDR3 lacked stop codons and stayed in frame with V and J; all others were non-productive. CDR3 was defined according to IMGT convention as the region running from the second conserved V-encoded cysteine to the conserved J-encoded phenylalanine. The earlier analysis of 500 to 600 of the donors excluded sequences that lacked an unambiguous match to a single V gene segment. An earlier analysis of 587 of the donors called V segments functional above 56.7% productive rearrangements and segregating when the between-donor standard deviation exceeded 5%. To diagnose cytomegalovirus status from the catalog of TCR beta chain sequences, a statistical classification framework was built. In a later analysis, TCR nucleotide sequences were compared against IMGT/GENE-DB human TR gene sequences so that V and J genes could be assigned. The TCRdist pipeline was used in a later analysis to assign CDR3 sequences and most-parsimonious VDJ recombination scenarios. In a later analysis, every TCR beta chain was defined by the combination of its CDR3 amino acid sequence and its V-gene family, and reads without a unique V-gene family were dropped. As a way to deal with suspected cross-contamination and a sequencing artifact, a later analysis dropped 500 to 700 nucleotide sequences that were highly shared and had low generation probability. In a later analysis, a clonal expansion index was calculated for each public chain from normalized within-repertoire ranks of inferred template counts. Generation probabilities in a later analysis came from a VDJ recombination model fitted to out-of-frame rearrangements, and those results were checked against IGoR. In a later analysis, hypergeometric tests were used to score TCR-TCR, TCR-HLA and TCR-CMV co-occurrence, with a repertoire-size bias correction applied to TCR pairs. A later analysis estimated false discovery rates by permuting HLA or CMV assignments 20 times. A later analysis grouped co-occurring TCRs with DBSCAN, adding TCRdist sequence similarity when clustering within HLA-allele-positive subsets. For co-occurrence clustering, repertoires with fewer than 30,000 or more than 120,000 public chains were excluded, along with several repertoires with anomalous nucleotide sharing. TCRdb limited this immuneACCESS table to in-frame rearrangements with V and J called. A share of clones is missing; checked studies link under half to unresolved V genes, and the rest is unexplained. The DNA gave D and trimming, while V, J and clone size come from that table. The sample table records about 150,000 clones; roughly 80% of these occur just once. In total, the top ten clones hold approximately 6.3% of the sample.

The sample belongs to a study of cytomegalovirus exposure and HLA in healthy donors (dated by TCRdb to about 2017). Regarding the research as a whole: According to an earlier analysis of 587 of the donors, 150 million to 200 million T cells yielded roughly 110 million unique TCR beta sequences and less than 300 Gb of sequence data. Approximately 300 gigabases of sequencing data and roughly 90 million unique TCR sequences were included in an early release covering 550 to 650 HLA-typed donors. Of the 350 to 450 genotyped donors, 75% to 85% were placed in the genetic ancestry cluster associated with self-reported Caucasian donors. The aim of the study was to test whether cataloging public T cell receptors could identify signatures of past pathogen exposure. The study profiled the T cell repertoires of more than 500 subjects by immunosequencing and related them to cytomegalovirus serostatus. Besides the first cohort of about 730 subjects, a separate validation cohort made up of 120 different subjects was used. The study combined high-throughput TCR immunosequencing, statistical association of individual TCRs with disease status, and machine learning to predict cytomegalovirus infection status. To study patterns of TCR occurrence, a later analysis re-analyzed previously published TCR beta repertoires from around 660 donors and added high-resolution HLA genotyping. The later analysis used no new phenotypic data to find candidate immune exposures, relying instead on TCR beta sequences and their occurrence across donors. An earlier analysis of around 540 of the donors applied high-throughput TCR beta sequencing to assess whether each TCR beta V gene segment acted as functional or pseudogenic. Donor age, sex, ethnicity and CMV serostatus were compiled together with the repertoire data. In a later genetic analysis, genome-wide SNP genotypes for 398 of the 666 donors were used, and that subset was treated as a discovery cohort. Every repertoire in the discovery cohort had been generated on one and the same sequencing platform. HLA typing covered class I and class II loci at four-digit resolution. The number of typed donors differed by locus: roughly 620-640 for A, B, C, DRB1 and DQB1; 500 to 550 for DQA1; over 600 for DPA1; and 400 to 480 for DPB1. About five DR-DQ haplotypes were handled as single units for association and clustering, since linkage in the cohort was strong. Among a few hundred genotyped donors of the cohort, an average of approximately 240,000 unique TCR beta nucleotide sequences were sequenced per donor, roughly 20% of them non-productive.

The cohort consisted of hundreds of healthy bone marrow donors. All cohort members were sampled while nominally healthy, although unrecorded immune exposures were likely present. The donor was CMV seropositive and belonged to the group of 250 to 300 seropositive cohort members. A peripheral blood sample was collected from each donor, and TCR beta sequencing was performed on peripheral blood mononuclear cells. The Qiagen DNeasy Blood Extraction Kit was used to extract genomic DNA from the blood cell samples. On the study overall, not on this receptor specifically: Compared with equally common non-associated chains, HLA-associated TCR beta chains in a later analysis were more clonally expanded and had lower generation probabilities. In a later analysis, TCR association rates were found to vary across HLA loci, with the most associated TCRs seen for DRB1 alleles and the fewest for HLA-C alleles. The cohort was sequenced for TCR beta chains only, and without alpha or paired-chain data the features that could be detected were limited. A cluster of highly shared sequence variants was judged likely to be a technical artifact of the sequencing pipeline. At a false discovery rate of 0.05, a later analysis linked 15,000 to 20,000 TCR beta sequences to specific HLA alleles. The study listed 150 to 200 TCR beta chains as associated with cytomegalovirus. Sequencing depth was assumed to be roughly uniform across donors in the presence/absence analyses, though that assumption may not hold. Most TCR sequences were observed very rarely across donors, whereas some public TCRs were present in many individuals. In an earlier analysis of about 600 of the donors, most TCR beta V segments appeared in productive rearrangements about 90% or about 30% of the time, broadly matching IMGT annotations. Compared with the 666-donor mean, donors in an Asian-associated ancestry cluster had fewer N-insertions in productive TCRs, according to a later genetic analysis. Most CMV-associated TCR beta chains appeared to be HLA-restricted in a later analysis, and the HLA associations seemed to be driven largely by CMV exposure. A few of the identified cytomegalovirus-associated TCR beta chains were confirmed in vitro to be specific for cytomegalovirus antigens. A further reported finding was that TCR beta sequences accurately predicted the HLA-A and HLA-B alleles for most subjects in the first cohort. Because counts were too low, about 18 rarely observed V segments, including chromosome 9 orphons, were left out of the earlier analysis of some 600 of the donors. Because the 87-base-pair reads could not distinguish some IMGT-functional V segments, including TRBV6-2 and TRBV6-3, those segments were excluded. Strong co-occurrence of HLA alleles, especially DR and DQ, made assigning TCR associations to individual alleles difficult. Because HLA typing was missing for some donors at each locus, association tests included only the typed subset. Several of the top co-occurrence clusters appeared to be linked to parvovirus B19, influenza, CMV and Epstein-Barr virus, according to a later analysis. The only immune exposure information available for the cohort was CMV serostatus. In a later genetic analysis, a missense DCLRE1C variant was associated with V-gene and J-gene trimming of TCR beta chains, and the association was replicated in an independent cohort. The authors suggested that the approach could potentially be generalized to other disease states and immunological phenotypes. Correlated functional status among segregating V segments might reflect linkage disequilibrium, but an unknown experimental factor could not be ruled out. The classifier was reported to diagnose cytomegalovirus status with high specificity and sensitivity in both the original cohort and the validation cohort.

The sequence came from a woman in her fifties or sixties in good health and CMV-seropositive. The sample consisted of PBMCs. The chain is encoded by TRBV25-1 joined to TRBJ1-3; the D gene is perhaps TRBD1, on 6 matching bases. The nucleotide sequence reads TGTGCCAGCAGCGACCAGGGGAGACCTGGAAACACCATATATTTT. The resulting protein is CASSDQGRPGNTIYF.